The 20 T cell receptor beta chains reported below all come from one sample, sequenced in a study of cytomegalovirus exposure and HLA in healthy donors. 60 Vbeta and 13 Jbeta primers were used in PCR. Profiled with immunoSEQ multiplex PCR; TCRdb holds only in-frame clones, not every one. The sample records about 59,000 clones, under 80% being singletons. Sequences were obtained from PBMCs. The receptors were gathered from a young man in good health and CMV-seropositive.

This chain joins TRBV6-5 and TRBJ2-7; possible D gene TRBD1, 6 bases. Germline lookup yields CDR1 MNHEY and CDR2 SVGAGI. This CDR3 comprises 14 residues. Trimming removed 3 bases at V and 6 bases at J, with 15 bases between. The CDR3 nucleotides read TGTGCCAGCAGTTATGACAGGAAATCACGCGAGCAGTACTTC. This gives the protein CASSYDRKSREQYF.

The chain is built from TRBV28 and TRBJ2-4, with D possibly matching TRBD1 (5 bases). CDR1 and CDR2 (germline): MDHEN, SYDVKM. V gave up 3 bases and J gave up 2 bases, with 11 bases separating them. CDR3 length: 15 residues. CDR3 in amino acids: CASSFPTGSKNIQYF. The CDR3 nucleotides are TGTGCCAGCAGTTTCCCCACAGGCTCCAAAAACATTCAGTACTTC.

The V gene is TRBV27, the J gene TRBJ1-4; TRBD1 aligns across 8 bases. With 7 bases clipped from V and 7 bases from J, the junction kept 11 bases outside the gene matches. The CDR3 is made up of 15 amino acids. Germline CDR1 MNHEY, CDR2 SMNVEV (reference sequence). This chain's CDR3 is CASTPFQGAIEKLFF. CDR3 nucleotides: TGTGCCAGCACCCCCTTTCAGGGGGCTATTGAAAAACTGTTTTTT.

This chain uses TRBV5-1 with TRBJ2-3; possibly TRBD2 for D (5 bases). The ends were cut back, 6 bases at V and 5 bases at J, with 16 bases in the middle. The CDR3 contains 14 residues. Germline-derived CDR1 and CDR2 are SGHRS and YFSETQ. CDR3 amino acids: CASKLVIGLDTQYF. The CDR3 coding sequence is TGCGCCAGCAAACTAGTAATTGGGCTAGATACGCAGTATTTT.

The rearrangement links TRBV18 to TRBJ2-3; weak D call: TRBD2 (6 bases). There are 15 residues in the CDR3. Trimming stripped 2 bases from V and 1 base from J, with 10 bases between. Germline CDR1 and CDR2: KGHSH and LQKENI. CDR3 DNA sequence: TGTGCCAGCTCACCATCGACGGGGGGCACAGATACGCAGTATTTT. It encodes CASSPSTGGTDTQYF.

The chain combines TRBV7-9 with TRBJ2-5; 10 bases line up with TRBD2. Per the germline V gene, CDR1 is SEHNR and CDR2 is FQNEAQ (reference sequence). The CDR3 is made up of 15 amino acids. The V gene end was trimmed by 4 bases and the J gene end by 8 bases; junction bases not matched to a gene: 10. The CDR3 coding sequence is TGTGCCAGCAGCTCCGGGACTAGCGACGTATATACCCAGTACTTC. Translation: CASSSGTSDVYTQYF. Full variable domain (rest looked up from reference TRBV7-9 and TRBJ2-5): DTGVSQNPRHKITKRGQNVTFRCDPISEHNRLYWYRQTLGQGPEFLTYFQNEAQLEKSRLLSDRFSAERPKGSFSTLEIQRTEQGDSAMYLCASSSGTSDVYTQYFGPGTRLLVL.

The CDR3 coding sequence is TGTGCCAGTAGAACATTACCGGGACAGCTGGATTCACCCCTCCACTTT. Amino acids: CASRTLPGQLDSPLHF. V and J are TRBV19 and TRBJ1-6; TRBD1 matches 7 bases. The germline V gene has CDR1 LNHDA and CDR2 SQIVND (reference sequence). V lost 6 bases, J lost 8 bases, and 13 bases stayed unmatched. This CDR3 is built from 16 residues. The whole variable domain, remainder taken from reference TRBV19 and TRBJ1-6, is DGGITQSPKYLFRKEGQNVTLSCEQNLNHDAMYWYRQDPGQGLRLIYYSQIVNDFQKGDIAEGYSVSREKKESFPLTVTSAQKNPTAFYLCASRTLPGQLDSPLHFGNGTRLTVT.

The rearrangement uses TRBV7-2 and TRBJ1-1; possibly TRBD1 for D (5 bases). This CDR3 spans 14 amino acids. Trimming took off 0 bases at V and 4 bases at J, with 9 bases between the two ends. The germline V gene has CDR1 SGHTA and CDR2 FQGNSA. The CDR3 DNA reads TGTGCCAGCAGCTTAGCGCGGGGGAGCACTGAAGCTTTCTTT. Translating gives CASSLARGSTEAFF.

This chain links TRBV7-2 with TRBJ2-5; TRBD2 agrees at 7 bases. The junction had 9 bases not matched to a gene; V was cut back by 5 bases and J by 12 bases. CDR1 and CDR2 (germline): SGHTA, FQGNSA. This CDR3 is 12 amino acids long. CDR3 sequence (DNA): TGTGCCAGCAGCACCGGAGGCCGGGGGGAGTACTTC. Amino acids: CASSTGGRGEYF. Supplemented by reference TRBV7-2 and TRBJ2-5, the full variable domain reads GAGVSQSPSNKVTEKGKDVELRCDPISGHTALYWYRQSLGQGLEFLIYFQGNSAPDKSGLPSDRFSAERTGGSVSTLTIQRTQQEDSAVYLCASSTGGRGEYFGPGTRLLVL.

This chain joins TRBV7-3 and TRBJ2-3, with TRBD1 as a possible D gene (5 bases). Germline V lookup: CDR1 SGHTA, CDR2 FQGTGA. V was shortened by 6 bases and J by 4 bases, with 14 bases between the two germline ends. CDR3 size: 14 residues. The CDR3 DNA sequence: TGTGCCAGCAGGGTTCAGGGTGGTGCAGATACGCAGTATTTT. Protein sequence: CASRVQGGADTQYF.

There are a few counts of this clone. The genes are TRBV7-9 and TRBJ1-5; D unclear. The V end lost 5 bases, the J end lost 3 bases, and 14 bases lay between the germline ends. The CDR3 has 15 residues. The germline V gene encodes CDR1 SEHNR and CDR2 FQNEAQ (reference sequence). This chain's CDR3 is CASSQMDSLNQPQHF. CDR3 in DNA: TGTGCCAGCAGCCAGATGGACTCCCTCAATCAGCCCCAGCATTTT.

A single count supports this clone. The rearrangement joins TRBV4-1 to TRBJ2-5; D is unresolved. The CDR3 is 13 residues long. V gave up 2 bases and J gave up 5 bases, with 9 bases separating them. The V gene's germline CDR1 is MGHRA and CDR2 YSYEKL. CDR3 amino acids: CASSQSGAETQYF. The CDR3 coding sequence is TGCGCCAGCAGCCAATCAGGCGCGGAGACCCAGTACTTC.

V usage is TRBV29-1 and J usage is TRBJ2-7; D might be TRBD1 (6 bases). CDR3 length: 15 residues. Germline CDR1 is SQVTM and CDR2 is ANQGSEA. The V and J ends lost 0 bases and 0 bases respectively, with 12 bases between them. CDR3 amino acids: CSVEDLTGPSYEQYF. In nucleotides, the CDR3 is TGCAGCGTTGAAGACCTGACAGGTCCCTCCTACGAGCAGTACTTC.

This chain connects TRBV5-6 to TRBJ1-1, with D maybe TRBD1 (5 bases). The germline V and J ends were trimmed by 0 bases and 6 bases, with 15 bases remaining between them. The CDR3 extends over 15 amino acids. Looked up from germline, CDR1 is SGHDT and CDR2 is YYEEEE. The CDR3 DNA follows: TGTGCCAGCAGCTTGGAAAGGGACTGGGGCGCTGAAGCTTTCTTT. This encodes CASSLERDWGAEAFF.

V gene TRBV9 combines with J gene TRBJ1-6; the D is unclear. Germline CDR1 is SGDLS and CDR2 is YYNGEE. There are 13 residues in the CDR3. Trimming stripped 4 bases from V and 9 bases from J, with 11 bases between. CDR3 DNA: TGTGCCAGCAGCCCCCGTGTATTTTCACCCCTCCACTTT. This gives the protein CASSPRVFSPLHF. Looking up the rest from reference TRBV9 and TRBJ1-6 gives the full variable domain: DSGVTQTPKHLITATGQRVTLRCSPRSGDLSVYWYQQSLDQGLQFLIQYYNGEERAKGNILERFSAQQFPDLHSELNLSSLELGDSALYFCASSPRVFSPLHFGNGTRLTVT.

V is TRBV7-9 and J is TRBJ1-2; 8 positions agree with TRBD1. Germline V gene lookup returns CDR1 SEHNR and CDR2 FQNEAQ (reference sequence). This CDR3 spans 14 amino acids. V lost 5 bases and J lost 4; bases outside the gene matches: 6. The CDR3 sequence: CASSPGTGLYGYTF. The DNA of the CDR3 is TGTGCCAGCAGCCCCGGGACAGGCCTCTATGGCTACACCTTC. Supplemented by reference TRBV7-9 and TRBJ1-2, the full variable domain reads DTGVSQNPRHKITKRGQNVTFRCDPISEHNRLYWYRQTLGQGPEFLTYFQNEAQLEKSRLLSDRFSAERPKGSFSTLEIQRTEQGDSAMYLCASSPGTGLYGYTFGSGTRLTVV.

This chain joins TRBV7-2 and TRBJ1-6; TRBD1 matches at 9 bases. Germline assignment: CDR1 SGHTA and CDR2 FQGNSA. The CDR3 has 16 residues. Unmatched junction bases numbered 10, after V lost 5 bases and J lost 8 bases. CDR3 amino acids: CASSPRGQGLHSPLHF. CDR3 in DNA: TGTGCCAGCAGCCCCCGGGGACAGGGCCTTCATTCACCCCTCCACTTT.

This clone has more than one count but fewer than ten. The chain joins TRBV6-5 to TRBJ1-1, with D perhaps matching TRBD1 (5 bases). CDR1 is MNHEY and CDR2 is SVGAGI in the germline V gene. This CDR3 contains 12 residues. V shed 4 bases and J shed 8 bases, with 11 bases lying between them. The CDR3 nucleotides read TGTGCCAGCAGTTCGGTCGGGGGAGAAGCTTTCTTT. Translating it yields CASSSVGGEAFF.

The chain recombines TRBV19 with TRBJ1-5; 7 bases align to TRBD1. There are 13 residues in the CDR3. After removal of 6 bases from V and 8 bases from J, the junction contained 7 bases not matched to a gene. CDR1 is LNHDA and CDR2 is SQIVND in the germline V gene (reference sequence). Here the CDR3 reads CASRTGLAEPQHF. CDR3 DNA sequence: TGTGCCAGTAGGACAGGGTTGGCGGAGCCCCAGCATTTT.

This clone was counted only a few times. The chain employs TRBV6-6 and TRBJ1-3, with 7 nucleotides matching TRBD1. Per germline, CDR1 MNHNY and CDR2 SVGAGI (reference sequence). This CDR3 has 14 residues. The V gene end was trimmed by 5 bases and the J gene end by 6 bases; junction bases not matched to a gene: 7. CDR3 in DNA: TGTGCCAGCAGTCTTCGACAGGGCCTAAACACCATATATTTT. Residues: CASSLRQGLNTIYF.